This T cell receptor beta chain appears in the sequencing data of a study of blood T cell repertoires in COVID-19. Study details: Collection of acute and convalescent COVID-19 samples took place in the United States, Italy and Spain. Nucleic acid was either cDNA or gDNA, and it came from T cells, B-cell-depleted T cells, or PBMCs.

The authors' processing: Reference gene primer amplification gave estimated nucleated cell counts. Sequencing used immunoSEQ multiplex PCR; TCRdb keeps in-frame clones, though not all of them. V, J and clone size are taken as reported in that table, and D and trimming were inferred from the DNA itself. The table has roughly 150,000 clones, over 75% seen once; the top ten hold 5%. Germline V CDR1 and CDR2: GTSNPN, SVGIG (reference sequence). CDR3 size: 16 residues. V was clipped by 0 bases and J by 4 bases, with 18 bases between them. This TCR derives from a woman aged 50 to 60 with acute or convalescent COVID-19. This chain connects TRBV30 to TRBJ1-2, with D perhaps TRBD1 (5 bases). Sequenced input: peripheral blood. CDR3 nucleotides: TGTGCCTGGAGTGTAAGCAGGGCCCTATTCTCCTATGGCTACACCTTC. Translated: CAWSVSRALFSYGYTF. Based on the CDR3 plus reference TRBV30 and TRBJ1-2, the full variable domain is SQTIHQWPATLVQPVGSPLSLECTVEGTSNPNLYWYRQAAGRGLQLLFYSVGIGQISSEVPQNLSASRPQDRQFILSSKKLLLSDSGFYLCAWSVSRALFSYGYTFGSGTRLTVV.